These 25 T cell receptor beta chains originate from one sample sequenced in a study of blood T cells in healthy people across ages. Alongside a J-beta primer mix, a sample-barcoded 5' primer served in a second PCR lasting about 6 to 11 cycles. TCRdb reanalysed the 5' RACE reads using MiXCR and keeps one entry per CDR3 protein. The data contain some 920,000 distinct CDR3 sequences, 51% of them singletons. Source material: blood. These receptors were obtained from a woman between 55 and 75 years old in good health.

This chain joins TRBV7-9 and TRBJ1-6; D gene unclear. Looked up from germline, CDR1 is SEHNR and CDR2 is FQNEAQ (reference sequence). Trimming shortened V by 1 base and J by 7 bases, and 17 bases separated the two germline ends. The CDR3 sequence is 17 residues long. In nucleotides, the CDR3 is TGTGCCAGCAGCTTAGTACGAGGTATAGGGAGGAATTCACCCCTCCACTTT. Protein sequence: CASSLVRGIGRNSPLHF.

The chain employs TRBV7-6 and TRBJ2-7, with 13 bases identical to TRBD2. The V gene end was trimmed by 2 bases and the J gene end by 6 bases; junction bases not matched to a gene: 4. Germline loops: CDR1 SGHVS, CDR2 FNYEAQ. The CDR3 runs 15 residues. The CDR3 loop reads CASSLRLAGGSEQYF. CDR3 DNA sequence: TGTGCCAGCAGCTTAAGACTAGCGGGAGGTTCCGAGCAGTACTTC.

This clonotype appeared once. An end of the junction differs from the germline gene, which may be a read error. J is TRBJ2-1 and V is TRBV6-1; TRBD2 agrees at 13 bases. The CDR3 has 19 amino acids. The germline V gene has CDR1 MNHNS and CDR2 SASEGT. The CDR3 nucleotides read TGTGCTAGCAGAGCAGGGAGCGCCGGGACTAGCGGGATTCCCAATGAGCAGTTCTTC. This codes for CASRAGSAGTSGIPNEQFF.

The rearrangement uses TRBV30 and TRBJ1-2; TRBD1 aligns across 7 bases. CDR1 and CDR2 from the germline V gene are GTSNPN and SVGIG (reference sequence). The V segment lost 2 bases and the J segment 8 bases; nucleotides outside the gene matches: 5. The CDR3 spans 12 residues. The CDR3 region has the DNA TGTGCCTGGAGTACAGGGGTTCGAGGCTACACCTTC. It yields the protein CAWSTGVRGYTF. The variable domain in full, with the rest retrieved from reference TRBV30 and TRBJ1-2, is SQTIHQWPATLVQPVGSPLSLECTVEGTSNPNLYWYRQAAGRGLQLLFYSVGIGQISSEVPQNLSASRPQDRQFILSSKKLLLSDSGFYLCAWSTGVRGYTFGSGTRLTVV.

Many counts were recorded for this clonotype. This rearrangement joins TRBV11-2 to TRBJ2-7; 7 bases map to TRBD1. Germline-derived CDR1 and CDR2 are SGHAT and FQNNGV. This CDR3 has 15 amino acids. After removal of 1 base from V and 4 bases from J, the junction contained 7 bases not matched to a gene. CDR3 amino acids: CASSLVAGTEYEQYF. CDR3 coding DNA: TGTGCCAGCAGCTTAGTAGCTGGGACAGAGTACGAGCAGTACTTC.

The chain has TRBV28 and TRBJ1-5, with D possibly TRBD1 on 6 matching bases. The CDR3 covers 16 residues. V was pared by 7 bases and J by 2 bases, with 18 bases between. Germline V gene lookup returns CDR1 MDHEN and CDR2 SYDVKM. Here the CDR3 reads CASTIIRGEGNQPQHF. The CDR3 nucleotides are TGTGCCAGCACCATAATCAGGGGCGAGGGCAATCAGCCCCAGCATTTT.

This clonotype was seen more than once but under ten times. V usage is TRBV27 and J usage is TRBJ1-6; 7 nucleotides agree with TRBD1. The CDR3 is 15 residues long. With 5 bases clipped from V and 6 bases from J, the junction kept 7 bases outside the gene matches. Germline V gene lookup returns CDR1 MNHEY and CDR2 SMNVEV (reference sequence). CDR3 DNA: TGTGCCAGCAGTACAATCGGGACAGCTAATTCACCCCTCCACTTT. Its protein product is CASSTIGTANSPLHF.

This clonotype was counted a few times. The V gene is TRBV7-2, the J gene TRBJ2-5; D is unresolved. The CDR3 extends over 15 amino acids. V was trimmed by 0 bases and J by 0 bases, leaving 8 bases between them. Germline values: CDR1 SGHTA, CDR2 FQGNSA. As DNA, the CDR3 is TGTGCCAGCAGCTTAGCCTCGGCCTACCAAGAGACCCAGTACTTC. Translated, it gives CASSLASAYQETQYF.

The gene calls are TRBV12-3 or TRBV12-4 and TRBJ2-5; unclear D gene. The assigned J gene may be wrong: the sequence end matches TRBJ2-4 better. The length of the CDR3 is 14 residues. The CDR3 DNA reads as TGTGCCAGCAGTTTCTGGGGTCGCCAAAACATTCAGTACTTC. This translates into CASSFWGRQNIQYF.

V is TRBV10-3 and J is TRBJ1-2, with D possibly being TRBD1 (6 bases). V was pared by 0 bases and J by 4 bases, with 12 bases between. The CDR3 has 15 amino acids. The germline V gene has CDR1 ENHRY and CDR2 SYGVKD. CDR3 coding DNA: TGTGCCATCAGTGAGTCACAGGGCTTGGGCTATGGCTACACCTTC. Its translation: CAISESQGLGYGYTF.

In this sample, this clonotype turned up a few times. The rearrangement uses TRBV4-1 and TRBJ2-7; D might be TRBD2 (6 bases). The V gene's germline CDR1 is MGHRA and CDR2 YSYEKL. The CDR3 consists of 13 residues. Trimming cost V 8 bases and J 4 bases, with 15 bases left between them. Written as DNA, the CDR3 is TGCGCCAGCTCCCCGGGGGAGTTATACGAGCAGTACTTC. Translated: CASSPGELYEQYF.

This clonotype has a handful of counts. The chain combines TRBV20-1 with TRBJ2-1; 12 bases map to TRBD1. Germline-derived CDR1 and CDR2 are DFQATT and SNEGSKA (reference sequence). The CDR3 contains 13 residues. Trimming took 3 bases from V and 6 from J; bases not matched to a gene: 0. Written as DNA, the CDR3 is TGCAGTGCTAGGGGACAGGGGGCCAATGAGCAGTTCTTC. This translates into CSARGQGANEQFF.

Points on this clonotype: A much larger clone lies a single base off, so this may be a read error. V is TRBV6-2 or TRBV6-3 and J is TRBJ2-7; D unclear. The CDR3 spans 14 residues. Germline CDR1 MNHEY, CDR2 SVGEGT. V was cut by 6 bases and J by 6 bases, with 18 bases left in between. This CDR3 is CASSHDLTASEQYF. The CDR3 DNA is TGTGCCAGCAGCCACGACTTAACAGCCTCCGAGCAGTACTTC.

The CDR3 bases are TGTGCCACCAGTGAAAAAAGGACTAGCGGGAGTAATGAGCAGTTCTTC. This translates into CATSEKRTSGSNEQFF. This sequence joins TRBV24-1 and TRBJ2-1, with 13 bases matching TRBD2. Germline CDR1 and CDR2: KGHDR and SFDVKD. The V gene end was trimmed by 4 bases and the J gene end by 7 bases; junction bases not matched to a gene: 6. This CDR3 contains 16 residues.

This clonotype has only a few counts. The chain recombines TRBV20-1 with TRBJ2-3; D not resolved. CDR3 size: 12 residues. The V gene's germline CDR1 is DFQATT and CDR2 SNEGSKA (reference sequence). Between the trimmed V and J ends, which lost 0 bases and 8 bases, there was a span of 9 bases. CDR3 sequence reads: CSARDTGGTQYF. The CDR3 DNA reads TGCAGTGCTAGAGACACCGGTGGTACGCAGTATTTT.

The chain is built from TRBV3-1 and TRBJ1-5; D gene uncertain. V was trimmed by 5 bases and J by 4 bases, leaving 9 bases between them. The CDR3 runs 13 residues. In germline, CDR1 is LGHDT, CDR2 YNNKEL (reference sequence). The CDR3 region is CASSRTLNQPQHF. In nucleotides, the CDR3 is TGTGCCAGCAGCAGGACCCTGAATCAGCCCCAGCATTTT.

The chain is built from TRBV7-9 and TRBJ2-3; a weak D match, TRBD2 (6 bases). The CDR3 is made up of 15 amino acids. Per germline, CDR1 SEHNR and CDR2 FQNEAQ (reference sequence). Trimming removed 5 bases at V and 4 bases at J, with 16 bases between. The CDR3 nucleotides read TGTGCCAGCAGCCCCGGGACTCCTGTGGCAGATACGCAGTATTTT. Its translation is CASSPGTPVADTQYF.

J is TRBJ1-1 and V is TRBV5-1; D unclear. Germline V gene lookup returns CDR1 SGHRS and CDR2 YFSETQ. Trimming left V 4 bases short and J 0 bases short, with 7 bases between. CDR3 length: 13 residues. The CDR3, as DNA: TGCGCCAGCAGCACTGAGTTGAACACTGAAGCTTTCTTT. This encodes CASSTELNTEAFF.

As regards this clonotype: A read error may be the cause here, since a much bigger clone is one base away. CDR3 DNA sequence: TGTGCCATCAGTGAGACGACGCAGGGAAATGGCTGCACCTTC. Its translation: CAISETTQGNGCTF. The genes are TRBV10-3 and TRBJ1-2, with D perhaps matching TRBD1 (5 bases). CDR1 and CDR2 (germline): ENHRY, SYGVKD. This CDR3 has 14 residues.

The J gene is TRBJ2-5, the V gene TRBV28; D is undetermined. The CDR3 is made up of 14 amino acids. The germline gives CDR1 MDHEN, CDR2 SYDVKM. V shed 1 base and J shed 11 bases, with 17 bases lying between them. The CDR3 DNA follows: TGTGCCAGCAGTTTATTCGCAGCTTTCAATGAGCAGTACTTC. Its protein is CASSLFAAFNEQYF. Full variable domain (missing parts from reference TRBV28 and TRBJ2-5): DVKVTQSSRYLVKRTGEKVFLECVQDMDHENMFWYRQDPGLGLRLIYFSYDVKMKEKGDIPEGYSVSREKKERFSLILESASTNQTSMYLCASSLFAAFNEQYFGPGTRLLVL.

The V and J genes are TRBV28 and TRBJ1-4; maybe TRBD1 (5 bases). Trimming removed 6 bases from V and 8 bases from J, with 22 bases in between. Per germline, CDR1 MDHEN and CDR2 SYDVKM. The CDR3 has 16 residues. In DNA, the CDR3 is TGTGCCAGCAGCGGCAGGGAAGCCCCCGAAGGGGAAAAACTGTTTTTT. Protein sequence: CASSGREAPEGEKLFF.

With regard to this clonotype: One end of the junction fails to match germline, which may point to a read error. The V gene is TRBV20-1, the J gene TRBJ2-1; D is possibly TRBD1 (6 bases). Germline V lookup: CDR1 DFQATT, CDR2 SNEGSKA (reference sequence). The CDR3 is made up of 13 amino acids. The CDR3 reads CRATGRGAIEQFF. CDR3 coding DNA: TGCAGGGCTACAGGGAGAGGGGCAATTGAGCAGTTCTTC.

This clonotype was seen more than once but under ten times. The rearrangement links TRBV4-1 to TRBJ2-7; D uncertain. The ends were cut back, 3 bases at V and 4 bases at J, with 10 bases in the middle. Germline assignment: CDR1 MGHRA and CDR2 YSYEKL. The CDR3 runs 13 residues. In DNA form, the CDR3 reads TGCGCCAGCAGCCAGGGAAAGACTTACGAGCAGTACTTC. The encoded protein is CASSQGKTYEQYF.

This chain connects TRBV6-6 to TRBJ2-5, with 9 bases lining up with TRBD1. Germline CDR1 MNHNY, CDR2 SVGAGI (reference sequence). The CDR3 runs 14 residues. The V and J ends lost 6 bases and 5 bases, in that order; junction bases with no gene match: 7. CDR3 protein: CASRVQGAGETQYF. The CDR3 DNA reads as TGTGCCAGCAGAGTACAGGGGGCTGGGGAGACCCAGTACTTC.

This clonotype was seen many times. The chain employs TRBV20-1 and TRBJ2-1; D might be TRBD2 (6 bases). The germline gives CDR1 DFQATT, CDR2 SNEGSKA (reference sequence). Trimming removed 6 bases at V and 0 bases at J, with 24 bases between. The CDR3 sequence is 18 residues long. The chain's CDR3 is CSAERSGTLKFSYNEQFF. The DNA of the CDR3 is TGCAGTGCAGAACGCTCCGGGACTCTTAAATTCTCCTACAATGAGCAGTTCTTC.